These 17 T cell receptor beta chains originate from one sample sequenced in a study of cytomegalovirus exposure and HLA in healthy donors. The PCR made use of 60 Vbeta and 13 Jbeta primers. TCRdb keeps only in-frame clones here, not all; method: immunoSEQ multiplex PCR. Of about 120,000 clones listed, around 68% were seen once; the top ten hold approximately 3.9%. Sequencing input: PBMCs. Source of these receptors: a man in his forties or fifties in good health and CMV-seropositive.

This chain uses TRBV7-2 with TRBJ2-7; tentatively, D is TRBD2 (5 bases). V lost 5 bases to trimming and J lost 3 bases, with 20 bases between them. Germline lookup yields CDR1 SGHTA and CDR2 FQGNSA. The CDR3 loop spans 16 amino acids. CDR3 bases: TGTGCCAGCAGCCGCCGGGGTGGCGGAGTCTTCTACGAGCAGTACTTC. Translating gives CASSRRGGGVFYEQYF. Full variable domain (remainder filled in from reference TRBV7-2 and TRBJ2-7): GAGVSQSPSNKVTEKGKDVELRCDPISGHTALYWYRQSLGQGLEFLIYFQGNSAPDKSGLPSDRFSAERTGGSVSTLTIQRTQQEDSAVYLCASSRRGGGVFYEQYFGPGTRLTVT.

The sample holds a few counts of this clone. CDR3 in DNA: TGTGCCAGTACCAGCGGGGGGGCTCACAACACCGGGGAGCTGTTTTTT. Its protein product is CASTSGGAHNTGELFF. The chain has TRBV19 and TRBJ2-2; 10 positions match TRBD2. This CDR3 contains 16 residues. CDR1 and CDR2 (germline): LNHDA, SQIVND (reference sequence). V shed 7 bases and J 2 bases; nucleotides not matched to a gene: 7.

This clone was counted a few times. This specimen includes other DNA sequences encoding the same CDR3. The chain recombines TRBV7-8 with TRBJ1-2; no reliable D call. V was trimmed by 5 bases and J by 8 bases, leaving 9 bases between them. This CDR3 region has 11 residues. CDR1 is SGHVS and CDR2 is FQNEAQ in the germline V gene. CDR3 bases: TGTGCCAGCAGCCTAGGGAGGGGCTACACCTTC. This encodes CASSLGRGYTF. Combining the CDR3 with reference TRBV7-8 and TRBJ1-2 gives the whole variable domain GAGVSQSPRYKVAKRGQDVALRCDPISGHVSLFWYQQALGQGPEFLTYFQNEAQLDKSGLPSDRFFAERPEGSVSTLKIQRTQQEDSAVYLCASSLGRGYTFGSGTRLTVV.

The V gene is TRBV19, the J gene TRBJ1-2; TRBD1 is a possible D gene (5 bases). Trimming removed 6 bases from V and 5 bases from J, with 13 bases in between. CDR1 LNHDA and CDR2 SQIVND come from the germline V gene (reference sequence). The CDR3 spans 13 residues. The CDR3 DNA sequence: TGTGCCAGTAGACTTAGGACACATTATGGCTACACCTTC. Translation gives CASRLRTHYGYTF.

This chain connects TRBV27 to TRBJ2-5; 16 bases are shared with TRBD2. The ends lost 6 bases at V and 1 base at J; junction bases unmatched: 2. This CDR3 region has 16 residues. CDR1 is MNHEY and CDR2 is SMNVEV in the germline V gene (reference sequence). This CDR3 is CASRGLAGGPQETQYF. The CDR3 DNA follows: TGTGCCAGCAGGGGACTAGCGGGAGGGCCCCAAGAGACCCAGTACTTC.

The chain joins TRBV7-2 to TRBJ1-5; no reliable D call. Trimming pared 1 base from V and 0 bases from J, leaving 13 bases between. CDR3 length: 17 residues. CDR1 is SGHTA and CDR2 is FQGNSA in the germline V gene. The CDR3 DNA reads TGTGCCAGCAGCTTAGTGCAGGCGCCATATAGCAATCAGCCCCAGCATTTT. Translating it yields CASSLVQAPYSNQPQHF.

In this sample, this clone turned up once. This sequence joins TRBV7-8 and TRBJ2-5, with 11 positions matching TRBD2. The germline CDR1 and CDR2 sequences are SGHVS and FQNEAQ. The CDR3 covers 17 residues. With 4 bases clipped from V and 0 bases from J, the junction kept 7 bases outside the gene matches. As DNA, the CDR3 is TGTGCCAGCAGCTGGCCTAGCGGGGGGTCGTACCAAGAGACCCAGTACTTC. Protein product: CASSWPSGGSYQETQYF.

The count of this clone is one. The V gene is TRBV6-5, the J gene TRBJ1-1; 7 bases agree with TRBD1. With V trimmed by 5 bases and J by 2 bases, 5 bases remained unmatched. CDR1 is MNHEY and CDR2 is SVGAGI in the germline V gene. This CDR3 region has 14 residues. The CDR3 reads CASSEDRQNTEAFF. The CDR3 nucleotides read TGTGCCAGCAGTGAGGACAGGCAAAACACTGAAGCTTTCTTT.

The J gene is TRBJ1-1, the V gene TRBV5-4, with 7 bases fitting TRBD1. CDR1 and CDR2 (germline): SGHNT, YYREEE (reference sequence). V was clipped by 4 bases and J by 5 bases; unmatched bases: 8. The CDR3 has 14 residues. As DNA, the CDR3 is TGTGCCAGCAGCGGTGAGGGGGCGAGGACTGAAGCTTTCTTT. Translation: CASSGEGARTEAFF.

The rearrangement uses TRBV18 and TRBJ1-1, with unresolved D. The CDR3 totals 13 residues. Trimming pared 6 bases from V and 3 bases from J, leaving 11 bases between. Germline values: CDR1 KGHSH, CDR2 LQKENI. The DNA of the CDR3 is TGTGCCAGCTCCCCTGGCGCGGACACTGAAGCTTTCTTT. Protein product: CASSPGADTEAFF. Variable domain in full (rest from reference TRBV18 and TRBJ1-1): NAGVMQNPRHLVRRRGQEARLRCSPMKGHSHVYWYRQLPEEGLKFMVYLQKENIIDESGMPKERFSAEFPKEGPSILRIQQVVRGDSAAYFCASSPGADTEAFFGQGTRLTVV.

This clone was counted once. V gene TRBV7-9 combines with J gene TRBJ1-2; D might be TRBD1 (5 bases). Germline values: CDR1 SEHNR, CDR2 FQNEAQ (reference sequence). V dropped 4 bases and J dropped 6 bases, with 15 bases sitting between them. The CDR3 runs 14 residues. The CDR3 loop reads CASSSGGYHHGYTF. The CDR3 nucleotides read TGTGCCAGCAGCTCGGGGGGATACCATCATGGCTACACCTTC.

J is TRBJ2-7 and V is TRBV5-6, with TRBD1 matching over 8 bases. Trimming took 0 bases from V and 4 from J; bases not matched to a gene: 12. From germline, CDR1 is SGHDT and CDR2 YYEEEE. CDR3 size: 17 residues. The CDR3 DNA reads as TGTGCCAGCAGCTTGGATCGCGGGACAGGTCTATTTTACGAGCAGTACTTC. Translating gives CASSLDRGTGLFYEQYF.

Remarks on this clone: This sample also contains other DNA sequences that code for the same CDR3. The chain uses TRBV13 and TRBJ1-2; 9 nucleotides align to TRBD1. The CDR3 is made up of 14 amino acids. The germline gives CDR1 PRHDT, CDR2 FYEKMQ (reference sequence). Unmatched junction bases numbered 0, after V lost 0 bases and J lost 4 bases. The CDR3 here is CASSLGTGGYGYTF. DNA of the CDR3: TGTGCCAGCAGCTTAGGGACAGGGGGCTATGGCTACACCTTC. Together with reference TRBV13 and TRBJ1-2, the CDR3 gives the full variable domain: AAGVIQSPRHLIKEKRETATLKCYPIPRHDTVYWYQQGPGQDPQFLISFYEKMQSDKGSIPDRFSAQQFSDYHSELNMSSLELGDSALYFCASSLGTGGYGYTFGSGTRLTVV.

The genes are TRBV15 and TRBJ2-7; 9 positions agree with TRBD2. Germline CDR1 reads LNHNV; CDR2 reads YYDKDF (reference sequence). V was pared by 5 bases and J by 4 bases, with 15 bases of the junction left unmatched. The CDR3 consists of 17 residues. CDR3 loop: CATSSTDLSGRRYEQYF. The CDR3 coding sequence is TGTGCCACCAGCTCAACCGACCTAAGCGGGAGGAGGTACGAGCAGTACTTC.

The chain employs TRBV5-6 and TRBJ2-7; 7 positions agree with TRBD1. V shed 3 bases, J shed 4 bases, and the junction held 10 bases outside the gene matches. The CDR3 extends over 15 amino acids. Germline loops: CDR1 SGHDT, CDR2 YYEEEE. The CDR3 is CASSSKIQGWYEQYF. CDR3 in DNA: TGTGCCAGCAGCTCAAAGATACAGGGGTGGTACGAGCAGTACTTC.

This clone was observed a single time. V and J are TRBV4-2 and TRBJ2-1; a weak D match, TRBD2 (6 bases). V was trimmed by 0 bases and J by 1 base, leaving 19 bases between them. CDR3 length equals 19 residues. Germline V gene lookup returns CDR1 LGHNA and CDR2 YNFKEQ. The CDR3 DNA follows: TGTGCCAGCAGCCAAGATCCGGGTAGCGGAGATTCTTCCTACAATGAGCAGTTCTTC. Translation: CASSQDPGSGDSSYNEQFF.

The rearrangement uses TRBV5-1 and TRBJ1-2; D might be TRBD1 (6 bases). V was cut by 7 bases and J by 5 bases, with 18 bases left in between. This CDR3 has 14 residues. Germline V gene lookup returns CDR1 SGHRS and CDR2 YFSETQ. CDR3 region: CASGREGEWYGYTF. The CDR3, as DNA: TGCGCCAGCGGCCGGGAGGGGGAATGGTATGGCTACACCTTC.